This T cell receptor beta chain was captured in a study of cytomegalovirus exposure and HLA in healthy donors (dated by TCRdb to about 2017). Regarding the research as a whole: According to a later analysis, the 110 or so validation repertoires were produced on the same platform as the 666 repertoires of the first cohort. The study was designed to test whether signatures of past pathogen exposure could be identified by cataloging public T cell receptors. The study combined high-throughput TCR immunosequencing, statistical association of individual TCRs with disease status, and machine learning to predict cytomegalovirus infection status. A separate validation cohort of roughly 120 different subjects was used in addition to the approximately 700-subject first cohort.

Comments on this clone: What antigen it recognizes has not been identified. Base qualities are not recorded, but no much larger clone differs from it by a single base.

The donors belonged to the validation cohort of about 120 subjects, which was separate from the 666-subject first cohort. The paper's findings and limits, for the study overall: In both the original and validation cohorts, the classifier was reported to diagnose cytomegalovirus status with high specificity and sensitivity. The validation cohort had no HLA typing available for a later analysis, so co-occurrence within that cohort was assessed over all 110 or so repertoires. A total of 150 or so TCR beta chains were listed by the study as associated with cytomegalovirus. A few of the identified cytomegalovirus-associated TCR beta chains were confirmed in vitro to be specific for cytomegalovirus antigens. Across donors, most TCR sequences were observed very rarely, whereas some public TCRs were present in many individuals. It was suggested by the authors that the approach could potentially be generalized to other disease states and immunological phenotypes. In a later analysis, TCRs clustered in the first cohort were found to also tend to co-occur in the 130 or so validation repertoires, with approximately 95% of cluster scores above 0.

Including cysteine and phenylalanine, the CDR3 has 15 amino acids. Only CDR3 DNA remains: 45 bases, in frame from the first base. The germline V gene gives CDR1 as MDHEN and CDR2 as SYDVKM. Between the V and J ends, shortened by 2 bases and 4 bases respectively, the junction contains 14 bases. The library relied on the immunoSEQ multiplex PCR assay. Per the original workflow: To diagnose cytomegalovirus status from the catalog of TCR beta chain sequences, a statistical classification framework was built. TCRdb retrieved this table from immuneACCESS and kept in-frame rearrangements only. Not all clones are present; in checked studies, unresolved V genes account for under half, and no reason is known for the remainder. V, J and clone size reflect that table, while D and trimming were determined from the DNA. The sample table records 150,000 to 200,000 clones; approximately 78% of these occur just once. The ten biggest clones cover around 1.3% of the sample.

The chain is made from TRBV28 and TRBJ1-1, with no confident D gene call. Sequenced input: PBMCs. The origin of this receptor is a woman aged 30 to 39 in good health and CMV-seronegative. The DNA sequence is TGTGCCAGCAGTTTACCTAGCCAATGGGGCACTGAAGCTTTCTTT. It specifies CASSLPSQWGTEAFF.